This passage covers 10 T cell receptor beta chains from one sample sequenced in a study of blood T cell dynamics during melanoma immunotherapy. Data came from immunoSEQ multiplex PCR; TCRdb stores just in-frame clones and leaves some out. The sample gives about 12,000 clones, about 90% of which show up once; approximately 0.19% is in the top ten. Time point denoted: week 3, after first cycle of checkpoint inhibitor. The sequences come from effector memory CD8+ T cells from blood, collected from a patient treated with checkpoint blockade. All receptors come from a human donor with melanoma.

The rearrangement joins TRBV9 to TRBJ1-5, with 10 positions matching TRBD1. Germline V gene sequence: CDR1 SGDLS, CDR2 YYNGEE. V lost 7 bases and J lost 4; bases outside the gene matches: 5. The CDR3 extends over 14 amino acids. The DNA of the CDR3 is TGTGCCAGCGGGACAGGGGACCATAATCAGCCCCAGCATTTT. Its protein product is CASGTGDHNQPQHF. The full variable domain, completed using reference TRBV9 and TRBJ1-5, is DSGVTQTPKHLITATGQRVTLRCSPRSGDLSVYWYQQSLDQGLQFLIQYYNGEERAKGNILERFSAQQFPDLHSELNLSSLELGDSALYFCASGTGDHNQPQHFGDGTRLSIL.

The chain recombines TRBV4-1 with TRBJ1-1; possibly TRBD1 for D (6 bases). Germline V gives CDR1 MGHRA, CDR2 YSYEKL. V lost 1 base, J lost 1 base, and 10 bases lay in between. This CDR3 comprises 15 residues. In DNA form, the CDR3 reads TGCGCCAGCAGCCAAGGGGTGGGGGCGAACACTGAAGCTTTCTTT. It translates to CASSQGVGANTEAFF.

This chain joins TRBV4-3 and TRBJ2-5, with D unclear. V gave up 2 bases and J gave up 1 base, with 5 bases separating them. Germline CDR1 and CDR2: LGHNA and YSLEER. This CDR3 comprises 13 residues. The CDR3 loop is CASSQQFQETQYF. As DNA, the CDR3 is TGCGCCAGCAGCCAACAGTTCCAAGAGACCCAGTACTTC.

The chain joins TRBV27 to TRBJ1-5, with D uncertain. Germline assignment: CDR1 MNHEY and CDR2 SMNVEV (reference sequence). The CDR3 runs to 14 residues. The ends were cut back, 0 bases at V and 7 bases at J, with 10 bases in the middle. CDR3 region: CASSLSRARQPQHF. The CDR3 DNA reads TGTGCCAGCAGTTTATCGCGGGCGCGGCAGCCCCAGCATTTT.

CDR3 region: CASGTGTGLATNEKLFF. The CDR3 nucleotides are TGTGCCAGCGGAACCGGGACAGGGCTTGCAACTAATGAAAAACTGTTTTTT. The gene calls are TRBV27 and TRBJ1-4, with 9 bases aligning to TRBD1. The V segment lost 8 bases and the J segment 0 bases; nucleotides outside the gene matches: 10. The CDR3 runs 17 residues. Germline CDR1 MNHEY, CDR2 SMNVEV (reference sequence).

In this sample, this clone turned up once. V gene TRBV2 combines with J gene TRBJ1-6; D possibly corresponds to TRBD1 (5 bases). The CDR3 extends over 17 amino acids. Germline loops: CDR1 SNHLY, CDR2 FYNNEI. Between the trimmed V and J ends, which lost 6 bases and 0 bases, there was a span of 15 bases. This CDR3 is CASSPRTPHSYNSPLHF. CDR3 bases: TGTGCCAGCAGCCCAAGGACACCTCACTCCTATAATTCACCCCTCCACTTT.

This rearrangement joins TRBV25-1 to TRBJ2-7, with no clear D. This CDR3 is built from 11 residues. Trimming pared 4 bases from V and 3 bases from J, leaving 4 bases between. Germline CDR1 and CDR2: MGHDK and SYGVNS. As DNA, the CDR3 is TGTGCCAGCAGTGGCGGCTACGAGCAGTACTTC. Its protein is CASSGGYEQYF.

This chain connects TRBV28 to TRBJ1-5; D is ambiguous. Germline lookup yields CDR1 MDHEN and CDR2 SYDVKM. Trimming cost V 3 bases and J 6 bases, with 6 bases left between them. CDR3 length equals 12 residues. For the CDR3, the DNA is TGTGCCAGCAGTTTTGATAGTCAGCCCCAGCATTTT. It translates to CASSFDSQPQHF.

The chain joins TRBV27 to TRBJ2-7, with 11 bases matching TRBD1. The ends lost 5 bases at V and 4 bases at J; junction bases unmatched: 4. Germline loops: CDR1 MNHEY, CDR2 SMNVEV (reference sequence). The CDR3 has 14 residues. The CDR3 sequence: CASSPGTGGYEQYF. The CDR3 DNA reads TGTGCCAGCAGTCCCGGGACAGGGGGGTACGAGCAGTACTTC.

This chain joins TRBV27 and TRBJ1-2; D gene unclear. V lost 0 bases to trimming and J lost 4 bases, with 12 bases between them. The CDR3 consists of 15 residues. Germline V gene lookup returns CDR1 MNHEY and CDR2 SMNVEV (reference sequence). The CDR3 loop reads CASSLSGAVSYGYTF. The CDR3 nucleotides read TGTGCCAGCAGTTTATCGGGCGCCGTCTCCTATGGCTACACCTTC.